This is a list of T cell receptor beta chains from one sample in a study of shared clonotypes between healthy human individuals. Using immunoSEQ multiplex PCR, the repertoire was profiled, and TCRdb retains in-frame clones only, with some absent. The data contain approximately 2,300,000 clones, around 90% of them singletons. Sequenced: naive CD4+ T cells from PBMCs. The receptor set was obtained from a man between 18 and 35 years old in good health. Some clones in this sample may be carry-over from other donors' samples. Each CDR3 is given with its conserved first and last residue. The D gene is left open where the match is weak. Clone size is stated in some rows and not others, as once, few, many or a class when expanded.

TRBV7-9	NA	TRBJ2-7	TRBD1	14	CASTQRDRGSEQYF	TGTGCCAGCACCCAGAGGGACAGGGGGTCCGAGCAGTACTTC
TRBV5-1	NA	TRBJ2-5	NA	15	CASRLIGTPEETQYF	TGCGCCAGCAGGCTGATAGGGACTCCGGAAGAGACCCAGTACTTC
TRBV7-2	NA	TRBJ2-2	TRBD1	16	CASSLGGQGFAGELFF	TGTGCCAGCAGCTTAGGGGGACAGGGGTTTGCCGGGGAGCTGTTTTTT
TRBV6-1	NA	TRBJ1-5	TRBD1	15	CASSSTTGGLQPQHF	TGTGCCAGCAGTAGTACGACAGGGGGTCTTCAGCCCCAGCATTTT
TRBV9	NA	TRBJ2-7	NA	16	CASSELLTGRPYEQYF	TGTGCCAGCAGCGAGTTACTGACGGGGCGCCCATACGAGCAGTACTTC
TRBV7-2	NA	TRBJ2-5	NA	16	CASSSLTGALKETQYF	TGTGCCAGCAGCTCACTCACTGGGGCCTTAAAAGAGACCCAGTACTTC
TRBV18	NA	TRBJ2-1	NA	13	CASSPPGVNEQFF	TGTGCCAGCTCACCACCCGGGGTCAATGAGCAGTTCTTC
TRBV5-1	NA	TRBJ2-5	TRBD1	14	CASSYGTGQETQYF	TGCGCCAGCAGCTATGGGACAGGGCAAGAGACCCAGTACTTC
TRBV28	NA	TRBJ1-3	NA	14	CASSFRPPLNTIYF	TGTGCCAGCAGTTTCCGGCCCCCCTTAAACACCATATATTTT
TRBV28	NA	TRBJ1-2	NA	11	CASSLQYGYTF	TGTGCCAGCAGTTTGCAGTATGGCTACACCTTC
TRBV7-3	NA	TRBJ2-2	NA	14	CASSFAGVTGELFF	TGTGCCAGCAGCTTCGCAGGAGTTACCGGGGAGCTGTTTTTT
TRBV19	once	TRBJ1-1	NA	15	CASSIDLRGRAEAFF	TGTGCCAGTAGTATAGATCTTAGGGGACGGGCTGAAGCTTTCTTT
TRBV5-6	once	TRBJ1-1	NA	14	CASSRRSMGPEAFF	TGTGCCAGCAGCCGGCGATCGATGGGGCCTGAAGCTTTCTTT
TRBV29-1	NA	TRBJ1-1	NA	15	CSGGWGRDIGTEAFF	TGCAGCGGGGGCTGGGGGCGCGACATTGGCACTGAAGCTTTCTTT
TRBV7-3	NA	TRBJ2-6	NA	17	CASSLNAGSSGANVLTF	TGTGCCAGCAGCTTAAACGCCGGCAGCTCTGGGGCCAACGTCCTGACTTTC
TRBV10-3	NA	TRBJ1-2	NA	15	CAIRTDRLGYYGYTF	TGTGCCATCAGAACCGACAGACTGGGGTACTATGGCTACACCTTC
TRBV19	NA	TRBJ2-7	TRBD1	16	CASSGLRSDRPYEQYF	TGTGCCAGTAGTGGCCTCCGATCGGACAGGCCGTACGAGCAGTACTTC
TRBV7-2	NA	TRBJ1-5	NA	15	CASSLVSDSNQPQHF	TGTGCCAGCAGCTTAGTGTCAGATAGCAATCAGCCCCAGCATTTT
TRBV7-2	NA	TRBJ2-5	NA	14	CASSLVRLQETQYF	TGTGCCAGCAGCTTAGTCCGATTACAAGAGACCCAGTACTTC
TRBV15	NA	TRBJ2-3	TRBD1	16	CATSSKTGSGTDTQYF	TGTGCCACCAGCAGCAAGACAGGGTCTGGCACAGATACGCAGTATTTT
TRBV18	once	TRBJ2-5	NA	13	CASSQGVKETQYF	TGTGCCAGCTCACAGGGGGTAAAAGAGACCCAGTACTTC
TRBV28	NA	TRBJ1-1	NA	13	CASSGAGDTEAFF	TGTGCCAGTTCGGGGGCAGGGGACACTGAAGCTTTCTTT
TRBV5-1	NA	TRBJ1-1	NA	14	CASSFRGQNTEAFF	TGCGCCAGCAGCTTTAGGGGTCAGAACACTGAAGCTTTCTTT
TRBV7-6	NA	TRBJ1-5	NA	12	CASSPGGQPQHF	TGTGCCAGCAGCCCCGGTGGCCAGCCCCAGCATTTT